The subject of this entry is one T cell receptor beta chain. This CDR3 is built from 15 residues. The V and J ends lost 6 bases and 5 bases respectively, with 17 bases between them. The data belong to a study of human T cells and chemical hapten exposure. Study-wide background: Patch testing was performed with 0.01% DPC on the upper back, with reading at 6 days.

Indicated time point: patch test 3, about 24 weeks after DPC sensitization. As to treatment: therapeutic diphenylcyclopropenone sensitization with weekly scalp DPC. The study enrolled 18 to 70-year-old alopecia patients suitable for DPC. Individual cDNA molecules each carried unique molecular identifiers attached by the library. TCRdb re-analysed the RACE reads in MiXCR, keeping a single row per CDR3 protein. The profile covers about 97,000 distinct CDR3 sequences, with 25% to 30% appearing a single time and 9% to 12% taken by the ten largest. The J gene is TRBJ1-5, the V gene TRBV12-3 or TRBV12-4; tentative D call: TRBD1 (6 bases). The clonotype was recovered from a man aged 40-55 years with alopecia areata. Some clones in this sample may be carry-over from other donors' samples. The specimen comprised whole blood, sampled in connection with sensitization to the hapten diphenylcyclopropenone (DPC). The CDR3 here is CASSQFGSGDQPQHF. DNA for the CDR3: TGTGCCAGCAGCCAATTCGGGTCAGGGGATCAGCCCCAGCATTTT.